Below, 28 T cell receptor beta chains from the same sample are listed, as sequenced in a study of blood T cell repertoires in COVID-19. Using immunoSEQ multiplex PCR, the repertoire was profiled, and TCRdb retains in-frame clones only, with some absent. The top ten hold less than 5.5% of the sample, which has about 200,000 clones, more than 75% seen once. Sequencing was carried out using peripheral blood. The receptor source for this set is a human donor in a cohort sampled during active COVID-19.

This chain links TRBV5-1 with TRBJ2-1, with 9 bases fitting TRBD2. Trimming took 2 bases from V and 7 from J; bases not matched to a gene: 4. Germline V gives CDR1 SGHRS, CDR2 YFSETQ. This CDR3 region has 14 residues. The CDR3 sequence is CASSLLAGGNEQFF. The CDR3 nucleotides read TGCGCCAGCAGCTTACTAGCGGGTGGGAATGAGCAGTTCTTC.

The rearrangement joins TRBV20-1 to TRBJ2-7, with TRBD1 as a possible D gene (5 bases). Germline V gene data show CDR1 as DFQATT and CDR2 as SNEGSKA (reference sequence). Trimming removed 8 bases from V and 10 bases from J, with 18 bases in between. This CDR3 region has 11 residues. The CDR3 is CSTQNRDSQYF. CDR3 sequence (DNA): TGCAGTACCCAAAATCGCGACAGCCAGTACTTC.

The genes are TRBV4-3 and TRBJ1-2, with 7 bases that match TRBD1. This CDR3 has 16 amino acids. The V gene end was trimmed by 0 bases and the J gene end by 2 bases; junction bases not matched to a gene: 6. Looked up from germline, CDR1 is LGHNA and CDR2 is YSLEER. CDR3 coding DNA: TGCGCCAGCAGCCAAGAGGGGCAGGGGGTGAACTATGGCTACACCTTC. Its protein product is CASSQEGQGVNYGYTF.

V and J are TRBV18 and TRBJ2-3; the match to TRBD1 covers 10 bases. The ends lost 5 bases at V and 5 bases at J; junction bases unmatched: 7. The CDR3 extends over 15 amino acids. Germline V gene lookup returns CDR1 KGHSH and CDR2 LQKENI. The CDR3 DNA reads TGTGCCAGCTCATCCCGACAGGGGGCCAAAGATACGCAGTATTTT. Translating gives CASSSRQGAKDTQYF.

This clone was observed a handful of times. The chain carries TRBV6-2 or TRBV6-3 and TRBJ2-7; 9 positions match TRBD2. This CDR3 spans 16 amino acids. After removal of 6 bases from V and 3 bases from J, the junction contained 12 bases not matched to a gene. Germline values: CDR1 MNHEY, CDR2 SVGEGT. CDR3 bases: TGTGCCAGCAGCCCAACCAGCGGGAGGACCAGCTACGAGCAGTACTTC. This codes for CASSPTSGRTSYEQYF.

J is TRBJ2-1 and V is TRBV5-4, with 12 bases matching TRBD2. Germline V CDR1 and CDR2: SGHNT, YYREEE (reference sequence). The trim removed 3 bases at V and 7 bases at J, leaving 8 bases unmatched. The CDR3 has 16 residues. CDR3 in DNA: TGTGCCAGCAGCTCCGTACTAGCGGGGGGCTCTAATGAGCAGTTCTTC. Amino acid sequence: CASSSVLAGGSNEQFF.

V gene TRBV10-3 combines with J gene TRBJ1-5, with D perhaps TRBD1 (6 bases). Germline assignment: CDR1 ENHRY and CDR2 SYGVKD. V was pared by 7 bases and J by 2 bases, with 15 bases between. The CDR3 totals 15 residues. The chain's CDR3 is CAIIGNRAGNQPQHF. The CDR3 DNA reads TGTGCCATCATAGGGAACAGGGCGGGCAATCAGCCCCAGCATTTT.

The V call is TRBV5-4, the J call TRBJ2-3, with TRBD1 as a possible D gene (5 bases). Germline CDR1 reads SGHNT; CDR2 reads YYREEE (reference sequence). The CDR3 extends over 13 amino acids. V gave up 2 bases and J gave up 3 bases, with 7 bases separating them. The CDR3 sequence is CASSLQATDTQYF. The CDR3 DNA reads TGTGCCAGCAGCTTACAGGCAACAGATACGCAGTATTTT. Using reference TRBV5-4 and TRBJ2-3 for the parts outside the CDR3, the full variable domain is ETGVTQSPTHLIKTRGQQVTLRCSSQSGHNTVSWYQQALGQGPQFIFQYYREEENGRGNFPPRFSGLQFPNYSSELNVNALELDDSALYLCASSLQATDTQYFGPGTRLTVL.

This clone was seen just once. The chain is built from TRBV18 and TRBJ2-3; D gene uncertain. CDR1 is KGHSH, CDR2 LQKENI, per germline. Trimming removed 2 bases at V and 6 bases at J, with 12 bases between. The CDR3 sequence is 14 residues long. This CDR3 reads CASSPGAPRDTQYF. In nucleotides, the CDR3 is TGTGCCAGCTCACCAGGAGCCCCGCGTGATACGCAGTATTTT. The complete variable domain, with remaining parts taken from reference TRBV18 and TRBJ2-3, reads NAGVMQNPRHLVRRRGQEARLRCSPMKGHSHVYWYRQLPEEGLKFMVYLQKENIIDESGMPKERFSAEFPKEGPSILRIQQVVRGDSAAYFCASSPGAPRDTQYFGPGTRLTVL.

V gene TRBV5-4 combines with J gene TRBJ2-5; the match to TRBD2 covers 8 bases. Unmatched junction bases numbered 6, after V lost 0 bases and J lost 5 bases. The length of the CDR3 is 15 residues. Per the germline V gene, CDR1 is SGHNT and CDR2 is YYREEE (reference sequence). The CDR3 coding sequence is TGTGCCAGCAGCTTGGAGCGGGGGCGTGAGGAGACCCAGTACTTC. Translated: CASSLERGREETQYF. Looking up the rest from reference TRBV5-4 and TRBJ2-5 gives the full variable domain: ETGVTQSPTHLIKTRGQQVTLRCSSQSGHNTVSWYQQALGQGPQFIFQYYREEENGRGNFPPRFSGLQFPNYSSELNVNALELDDSALYLCASSLERGREETQYFGPGTRLLVL.

As for this clone: Other DNA sequences of this sample code for an identical CDR3. The J gene is TRBJ1-1, the V gene TRBV18; possibly TRBD1 for D (5 bases). This CDR3 is 13 amino acids long. Germline CDR1 is KGHSH and CDR2 is LQKENI. Trimming pared 2 bases from V and 1 base from J, leaving 5 bases between. The CDR3 sequence is CASSPTGNTEAFF. CDR3 coding DNA: TGTGCCAGCTCACCAACAGGGAACACTGAAGCTTTCTTT.

The DNA of the CDR3 is TGCGCCAGCAGTACCTCGGTTGGGCAGGGCACCGGGGAGCTGTTTTTT. Protein: CASSTSVGQGTGELFF. The chain recombines TRBV10-2 with TRBJ2-2, with D possibly matching TRBD1 (5 bases). Germline V CDR1 and CDR2: WSHSY, SAAADI. The CDR3 consists of 16 residues. V was pared by 5 bases and J by 4 bases, with 17 bases between.

V and J are TRBV9 and TRBJ1-6; 7 bases line up with TRBD1. CDR3 size: 13 residues. Losses at the gene ends were 3 bases for V and 8 bases for J; bases not matched to a gene: 2. Germline CDR1 is SGDLS and CDR2 is YYNGEE. The CDR3 loop is CASSATGDSPLHF. Here the CDR3 DNA reads TGTGCCAGCAGCGCCACAGGGGATTCACCCCTCCACTTT.

The chain joins TRBV28 to TRBJ1-2; 10 bases are shared with TRBD1. Germline CDR1 is MDHEN and CDR2 is SYDVKM. The CDR3 spans 14 residues. The trim removed 5 bases at V and 9 bases at J, leaving 9 bases unmatched. The CDR3 nucleotides are TGTGCCAGCAGTGTAGGGGGACAGGGGAACCGCTACACCTTC. Translation: CASSVGGQGNRYTF.

The V and J genes are TRBV4-2 and TRBJ1-5, with D tentatively TRBD1 (5 bases). CDR1 and CDR2 from the germline V gene are LGHNA and YNFKEQ. The germline V and J ends were trimmed by 6 bases and 6 bases, with 9 bases remaining between them. This CDR3 has 12 residues. The CDR3 reads CASSSRGQPQHF. The CDR3 DNA is TGTGCCAGCAGTTCTAGGGGTCAGCCCCAGCATTTT.

The chain carries TRBV6-5 and TRBJ1-2; D possibly corresponds to TRBD1 (6 bases). The CDR3 has 13 amino acids. Trimming left V 7 bases short and J 7 bases short, with 16 bases between. Looked up from germline, CDR1 is MNHEY and CDR2 is SVGAGI. The CDR3 spells CASKGQRYGGYTF. The CDR3, as DNA: TGTGCCAGCAAAGGACAGCGATATGGTGGCTACACCTTC.

The CDR3 region is CASSFTGVGYGYTF. DNA for the CDR3: TGTGCCAGCAGCTTTACAGGGGTTGGATATGGCTACACCTTC. The rearrangement links TRBV5-4 to TRBJ1-2, with TRBD1 matching 7 bases. CDR1 and CDR2 (germline): SGHNT, YYREEE (reference sequence). The V gene end was trimmed by 2 bases and the J gene end by 5 bases; junction bases not matched to a gene: 6. The CDR3 is made up of 14 amino acids.

V is TRBV6-5 and J is TRBJ1-1; 8 nucleotides agree with TRBD1. The ends lost 6 bases at V and 3 bases at J; junction bases unmatched: 6. CDR1 and CDR2 (germline): MNHEY, SVGAGI. The CDR3 sequence is 14 residues long. CDR3 DNA: TGTGCCAGCAGGAGGGACAGGTTGGACACTGAAGCTTTCTTT. This codes for CASRRDRLDTEAFF.

The genes are TRBV21-1 and TRBJ1-2; the table's D gene call, TRBD1, was not cross checked with the DNA. TRBV21-1 is reported as a pseudogene. There are 15 residues in the CDR3. This CDR3 reads CASSKSDRISYGYTF. In nucleotides, the CDR3 is TGTGCCAGCAGCAAATCAGACAGAATCTCTTATGGCTACACCTTC.

CDR3 sequence reads: CASSLQGGELFF. The CDR3 coding sequence is TGTGCCAGCAGCCTCCAGGGCGGGGAGCTGTTTTTT. The chain links TRBV3-1 (or the pseudogene TRBV3-2) to TRBJ2-2; a weak D match, TRBD1 (5 bases). With 4 bases removed from V and 7 bases from J, the gap between germline ends came to 7 bases. This CDR3 region has 12 residues. From germline, CDR1 is LGHDT and CDR2 YNNKEL (reference sequence).

The gene calls are TRBV10-1 and TRBJ1-3; D is undetermined. The germline gives CDR1 WNHNN, CDR2 SYGVQD (reference sequence). The CDR3 length is 13 residues. Trimming cost V 5 bases and J 2 bases, with 7 bases left between them. The CDR3 DNA follows: TGCGCCAGCAGTACCGGGACTGGAAACACCATATATTTT. Translated: CASSTGTGNTIYF.

The CDR3 sequence is CASSSTGTGLYEQYF. The CDR3 DNA follows: TGTGCCAGTAGTTCGACCGGGACAGGGCTCTACGAGCAGTACTTC. The chain couples TRBV19 to TRBJ2-7; 9 bases agree with TRBD1. J gave up 3 bases and V 5 bases, and 8 bases lay outside the gene matches. Germline CDR1 is LNHDA and CDR2 is SQIVND (reference sequence). This CDR3 comprises 15 residues.

The gene calls are TRBV7-2 and TRBJ2-4; D may be TRBD2 (6 bases). The CDR3 length is 15 residues. Germline V gives CDR1 SGHTA, CDR2 FQGNSA. Trimming shortened V by 5 bases and J by 3 bases, and 14 bases separated the two germline ends. CDR3 DNA sequence: TGTGCCAGCAGCCTGGGCGGGACCGGCAAAAACATTCAGTACTTC. Translation: CASSLGGTGKNIQYF.

The V and J genes are TRBV30 and TRBJ1-3; a weak D match, TRBD1 (6 bases). The V end was cut by 0 bases, the J end by 7 bases, with 13 bases between. The germline V gene encodes CDR1 GTSNPN and CDR2 SVGIG (reference sequence). This CDR3 is built from 14 residues. CDR3 residues: CAWSVGRGYNTIYF. The CDR3 bases are TGTGCCTGGAGTGTCGGGAGGGGGTACAACACCATATATTTT.

The chain has TRBV15 and TRBJ1-3; no reliable D call. In germline, CDR1 is LNHNV, CDR2 YYDKDF (reference sequence). The CDR3 has 14 amino acids. Trimming shortened V by 5 bases and J by 2 bases, and 10 bases separated the two germline ends. The CDR3 DNA is TGTGCCACCAGCGCAACCCGAGCTGGAAACACCATATATTTT. Translated: CATSATRAGNTIYF.

This chain uses TRBV1 with TRBJ2-7; TRBD2, the table's D call, lacks a check against the DNA. TRBV1 constitutes a pseudogene. This CDR3 comprises 16 residues. As DNA, the CDR3 is TGCACCAGCAGCCCCATCCGGGGGGCAAGGTCCTACGAGCAGTACTTC. Its translation is CTSSPIRGARSYEQYF.

The rearrangement links TRBV27 to TRBJ1-1; 8 bases map to TRBD1. V dropped 8 bases and J dropped 8; count of bases not matched to a gene: 16. From germline, CDR1 is MNHEY and CDR2 SMNVEV (reference sequence). The CDR3 length is 15 residues. The chain's CDR3 is CASGQAWGQVEEAFF. Here the CDR3 DNA reads TGTGCCAGCGGCCAGGCGTGGGGACAGGTGGAGGAAGCTTTCTTT.

The rearrangement uses TRBV5-5 and TRBJ1-6; D is unresolved. Germline-derived CDR1 and CDR2 are SGHKS and YYEKEE (reference sequence). V shed 0 bases and J shed 5 bases, with 12 bases lying between them. The CDR3 extends over 16 amino acids. As DNA, the CDR3 is TGTGCCAGCAGCTTGGCAGCGGGCGCGGATAATTCACCCCTCCACTTT. Translation: CASSLAAGADNSPLHF.